This record concerns one T cell receptor beta chain sequence. The antigen is undetermined. The CDR3 is made up of 16 amino acids. Losses at the gene ends were 3 bases for V and 1 base for J; bases not matched to a gene: 8. Germline V gives CDR1 SEHNR, CDR2 FQNEAQ (reference sequence). This sample was included in a study of cytotoxic CD8 clonotypes in ibrutinib-treated CLL. Study background: The average sample held around 280,000 productive templates and 75,000 to 100,000 productive rearrangements.

Study outcomes and limitations: Sampling time points were not equivalent between sustained-remission and progressing patients. Upon ibrutinib response clonality rose, and upon progression it fell back toward baseline. Clonality measured at baseline exceeded age-matched healthy donors, tracking circulating CD8+ T-cell counts.

Using immunoSEQ multiplex PCR, the repertoire was profiled, and TCRdb retains in-frame clones only, with some absent. The sample yields fewer than 90,000 clones, approximately 86% seen once. Sequencing was performed on PBMCs, taken before ibrutinib treatment. This clonotype was sampled from a human donor with chronic lymphocytic leukemia. V is TRBV7-9 and J is TRBJ1-2; 7 nucleotides align to TRBD1. The CDR3 nucleotides are TGTGCCAGCAGCTTCAGGGACAGAGCCCTTAACTATGGCTACACCTTC. Residues: CASSFRDRALNYGYTF.